The next 28 T cell receptor beta chains were all read from a single sample in a study of identical twins. In TCRdb, the 5' RACE reads were re-called with MiXCR into one record per CDR3 protein. The table shows about 690,000 distinct CDR3 sequences, with around 5.7% occurring only once. The sequencing sample was made of naive T cells sorted from blood. These receptor sequences come from a man in his late teens or twenties in good health.

This clonotype was seen ten or more times. The chain links TRBV29-1 to TRBJ2-1; the match to TRBD2 covers 8 bases. The CDR3 sequence is 15 residues long. Germline V gene lookup returns CDR1 SQVTM and CDR2 ANQGSEA. J gave up 0 bases and V 0 bases, and 1 base lay outside the gene matches. In DNA, the CDR3 is TGCAGCGTTGAAGATACTAGCGGCTCCTACAATGAGCAGTTCTTC. It codes for CSVEDTSGSYNEQFF.

This clonotype was counted only a few times. V gene TRBV7-9 combines with J gene TRBJ2-3, with TRBD2 matching over 9 bases. CDR1 is SEHNR, CDR2 FQNEAQ, per germline (reference sequence). V trimming: 5 bases; J trimming: 1 base; junction bases outside the gene matches: 10. The length of the CDR3 is 17 residues. The CDR3 here is CASSRGGLAGRTDTQYF. In DNA, the CDR3 is TGTGCCAGCAGCCGAGGAGGTCTAGCGGGGCGCACAGATACGCAGTATTTT. The full variable domain, completed using reference TRBV7-9 and TRBJ2-3, is DTGVSQNPRHKITKRGQNVTFRCDPISEHNRLYWYRQTLGQGPEFLTYFQNEAQLEKSRLLSDRFSAERPKGSFSTLEIQRTEQGDSAMYLCASSRGGLAGRTDTQYFGPGTRLTVL.

The rearrangement links TRBV6-1 to TRBJ1-2; 7 bases align to TRBD1. This CDR3 contains 18 residues. Per germline, CDR1 MNHNS and CDR2 SASEGT. Trimming removed 1 base from V and 3 bases from J; junction bases left unmatched: 14. Here the CDR3 reads CASSEGYRGTALYYGYTF. The CDR3 coding sequence is TGTGCCAGCAGTGAAGGATATAGGGGGACAGCCCTTTACTATGGCTACACCTTC.

Ten or more counts support this clonotype. This rearrangement joins TRBV3-1 to TRBJ2-1; D may be TRBD1 or TRBD2 (5 bases each). Germline CDR1 is LGHDT and CDR2 is YNNKEL (reference sequence). The CDR3 has 18 residues. Trimming cost V 5 bases and J 8 bases, with 28 bases left between them. CDR3 DNA: TGTGCCAGCAGCTCTGGGGTTTCGGGATGGGGGAACATCGATGAGCAGTTCTTC. This codes for CASSSGVSGWGNIDEQFF.

To note about this clonotype: A much larger clonotype is one base distant, so this may be a read error. The chain carries TRBV29-1 and TRBJ2-7, with D maybe TRBD2 (6 bases). Germline lookup yields CDR1 SQVTM and CDR2 ANQGSEA. The germline V and J ends were trimmed by 0 bases and 11 bases, with 14 bases remaining between them. CDR3 size: 12 residues. CDR3 in amino acids: CSVEERGGWEYF. The CDR3 DNA is TGCAGCGTTGAAGAGCGGGGTGGATGGGAGTACTTC.

The table lists this clonotype with many counts. This chain joins TRBV4-2 and TRBJ2-7; D gene ambiguous. The CDR3 has 13 amino acids. The germline CDR1 and CDR2 sequences are LGHNA and YNFKEQ. Between the trimmed V and J ends, which lost 2 bases and 10 bases, there was a span of 15 bases. For the CDR3, the DNA is TGTGCCAGCAGCCAATTGACTCCCCCTACTCAGTACTTC. Translating it yields CASSQLTPPTQYF.

CDR3 amino acids: CASSVDEDRGLGSYEQYF. Written as DNA, the CDR3 is TGTGCCAGCAGCGTAGACGAGGACAGGGGGCTCGGTAGCTACGAGCAGTACTTC. The rearrangement joins TRBV9 to TRBJ2-7; 11 bases agree with TRBD1. V gave up 0 bases and J gave up 3 bases; unmatched junction bases: 11. This CDR3 is built from 18 residues. Germline V lookup: CDR1 SGDLS, CDR2 YYNGEE. Variable domain in full (rest from reference TRBV9 and TRBJ2-7): DSGVTQTPKHLITATGQRVTLRCSPRSGDLSVYWYQQSLDQGLQFLIQYYNGEERAKGNILERFSAQQFPDLHSELNLSSLELGDSALYFCASSVDEDRGLGSYEQYFGPGTRLTVT.

In its sample, this clonotype was seen many times. This rearrangement joins TRBV18 to TRBJ1-3; D remains ambiguous. V gave up 8 bases and J gave up 0 bases, with 8 bases separating them. CDR1 is KGHSH, CDR2 LQKENI, per germline. The CDR3 has 13 amino acids. This CDR3 reads CASRADSGNTIYF. CDR3 nucleotide sequence: TGTGCCAGCCGAGCGGACTCTGGAAACACCATATATTTT.

V and J are TRBV12-3 or TRBV12-4 and TRBJ1-1; D unresolved. Trimming cost V 8 bases and J 1 base, with 14 bases left between them. The CDR3 runs 14 residues. The CDR3 sequence is CASSIWGGNTEAFF. CDR3 nucleotide sequence: TGTGCCAGCTCCATTTGGGGTGGGAACACTGAAGCTTTCTTT.

This clonotype has a single count. The genes are TRBV6-1 and TRBJ2-7; 14 bases align to TRBD2. Trimming at V came to 6 bases and at J to 6 bases, leaving 16 bases not matched to a gene. The CDR3 runs 18 residues. Germline CDR1 is MNHNS and CDR2 is SASEGT. The CDR3 reads CASSPTSGRAISFGEQYF. CDR3 nucleotide sequence: TGTGCCAGCAGCCCGACTAGCGGGAGGGCCATCTCGTTTGGCGAGCAGTACTTC.

With respect to this clonotype: One junction end does not reproduce the germline sequence, and a read error may be involved. This chain uses TRBV20-1 with TRBJ2-3; tentatively, D is TRBD1 (5 bases). The germline gives CDR1 DFQATT, CDR2 SNEGSKA (reference sequence). The CDR3 is made up of 14 amino acids. The CDR3 bases are TGCAGTGCGAGAGAGAGGCAGGGAACAGATACGCAGTATTTT. Translating it yields CSARERQGTDTQYF.

The chain recombines TRBV5-6 with TRBJ2-2; TRBD1 matches at 8 bases. Looked up from germline, CDR1 is SGHDT and CDR2 is YYEEEE. CDR3 size: 15 residues. Trimming removed 0 bases from V and 5 bases from J; junction bases left unmatched: 3. The CDR3 DNA reads as TGTGCCAGCAGCTTGGTAGGACAGGGAACCGGGGAGCTGTTTTTT. It encodes CASSLVGQGTGELFF.

The V call is TRBV28, the J call TRBJ1-1; D is unclear. Germline values: CDR1 MDHEN, CDR2 SYDVKM. The germline V and J ends were trimmed by 2 bases and 7 bases, with 14 bases remaining between them. The CDR3 is 14 residues long. CDR3 sequence reads: CASSLLVAALEAFF. Written as DNA, the CDR3 is TGTGCCAGCAGTTTACTGGTGGCAGCGCTTGAAGCTTTCTTT.

At least ten counts were recorded for this clonotype. The chain links TRBV27 to TRBJ2-1; tentatively, D is TRBD1 (6 bases). CDR1 and CDR2 from the germline V gene are MNHEY and SMNVEV (reference sequence). V lost 6 bases, J lost 7 bases, and 16 bases lay in between. This CDR3 has 14 residues. CDR3 nucleotides: TGTGCCAGCAGCCTAGGAGTACAGGGAAATGAGCAGTTCTTC. Translation gives CASSLGVQGNEQFF.

The V and J genes are TRBV7-3 and TRBJ2-3, with 7 bases fitting TRBD2. Germline V gives CDR1 SGHTA, CDR2 FQGTGA. This CDR3 is built from 14 residues. The V and J ends lost 4 bases and 5 bases, in that order; junction bases with no gene match: 6. The CDR3 DNA sequence: TGTGCCAGCAGCTCAAAAACTAGCGAAGATACGCAGTATTTT. This codes for CASSSKTSEDTQYF.

There are a few counts of this clonotype. The chain combines TRBV25-1 with TRBJ2-3; D not certain. V shed 4 bases and J shed 2 bases, with 13 bases lying between them. Per germline, CDR1 MGHDK and CDR2 SYGVNS. The CDR3 is 15 residues long. In nucleotides, the CDR3 is TGTGCCAGCAGTGGGGTCGAGAAACCCACAGATACGCAGTATTTT. Amino acids: CASSGVEKPTDTQYF.

This clonotype appeared a few times. V gene TRBV9 combines with J gene TRBJ2-1; D may match TRBD1 or TRBD2 (5 bases each). The CDR3 spans 15 residues. V lost 2 bases and J lost 0, with 9 bases in between. CDR1 is SGDLS and CDR2 is YYNGEE in the germline V gene. CDR3 DNA: TGTGCCAGCAGCGTGGGACCAAACTCCTACAATGAGCAGTTCTTC. Translating it yields CASSVGPNSYNEQFF.

The chain carries TRBV28 and TRBJ2-3; 11 nucleotides agree with TRBD2. Losses at the gene ends were 3 bases for V and 2 bases for J; bases not matched to a gene: 4. The V gene's germline CDR1 is MDHEN and CDR2 SYDVKM. The CDR3 runs 16 residues. The CDR3 spells CASSFIAGGPTDTQYF. The CDR3 DNA is TGTGCCAGCAGTTTTATAGCGGGAGGGCCCACAGATACGCAGTATTTT.

V usage is TRBV7-9 and J usage is TRBJ2-5; 7 bases line up with TRBD2. The CDR3 covers 15 residues. Germline-derived CDR1 and CDR2 are SEHNR and FQNEAQ (reference sequence). Losses at the gene ends were 5 bases for V and 5 bases for J; bases not matched to a gene: 11. The CDR3 sequence: CASSPLVSGAETQYF. The CDR3 DNA sequence: TGTGCCAGCAGCCCCTTAGTGAGCGGGGCTGAGACCCAGTACTTC.

This clonotype was counted ten times or more. This sequence joins TRBV5-1 and TRBJ2-7; TRBD1 aligns across 12 bases. V was clipped by 4 bases and J by 4 bases; unmatched bases: 6. CDR1 is SGHRS and CDR2 is YFSETQ in the germline V gene. The CDR3 covers 15 residues. The CDR3 nucleotides are TGCGCCAGCAGCCCGACGGGACAGGGGGCTTACGAGCAGTACTTC. This translates into CASSPTGQGAYEQYF.

This clonotype was detected many times. J is TRBJ2-1 and V is TRBV2, with D unclear. The V gene lost 2 bases and the J gene lost 7 bases, with 18 bases spanning the gap. The germline V gene has CDR1 SNHLY and CDR2 FYNNEI. The length of the CDR3 is 16 residues. CDR3 loop: CASSEFRGPGPNEQFF. The CDR3 DNA reads TGTGCCAGCAGTGAATTTCGAGGACCGGGTCCTAATGAGCAGTTCTTC.

The table lists this clonotype with a few counts. The chain is built from TRBV27 and TRBJ1-3; D remains unclear. The CDR3 extends over 13 amino acids. From germline, CDR1 is MNHEY and CDR2 SMNVEV (reference sequence). V shed 6 bases and J shed 5 bases, with 11 bases lying between them. The CDR3 DNA is TGTGCCAGCAGCGAAGATCCTCGAAACACCATATATTTT. This translates into CASSEDPRNTIYF.

This clonotype was detected ten times or more. The chain uses TRBV11-2 and TRBJ2-1; TRBD1 agrees at 11 bases. Unmatched junction bases numbered 17, after V lost 5 bases and J lost 8 bases. This CDR3 has 18 residues. In germline, CDR1 is SGHAT, CDR2 FQNNGV. CDR3 loop: CASSNYKRTGGERDEQFF. The CDR3 nucleotides are TGTGCCAGCAGCAATTATAAAAGGACAGGGGGCGAACGGGATGAGCAGTTCTTC. Together with reference TRBV11-2 and TRBJ2-1, the CDR3 gives the full variable domain: EAGVAQSPRYKIIEKRQSVAFWCNPISGHATLYWYQQILGQGPKLLIQFQNNGVVDDSQLPKDRFSAERLKGVDSTLKIQPAKLEDSAVYLCASSNYKRTGGERDEQFFGPGTRLTVL.

This clonotype showed up just a few times. V is TRBV4-1 and J is TRBJ2-3, with 11 positions matching TRBD2. CDR3 size: 15 residues. The junction had 7 bases not matched to a gene; V was cut back by 6 bases and J by 5 bases. Per the germline V gene, CDR1 is MGHRA and CDR2 is YSYEKL. CDR3 protein: CASRPIAGGVDTQYF. The CDR3 bases are TGCGCCAGCAGACCAATAGCGGGAGGGGTAGATACGCAGTATTTT.

This clonotype was found many times. The V gene is TRBV28, the J gene TRBJ2-1, with a tentative D call TRBD1 (6 bases). CDR1 is MDHEN and CDR2 is SYDVKM in the germline V gene. The germline V and J ends were trimmed by 2 bases and 4 bases, with 9 bases remaining between them. The CDR3 sequence is 14 residues long. The CDR3 nucleotides read TGTGCCAGCAGTTTAGGAGGACAGTACAATGAGCAGTTCTTC. Translation: CASSLGGQYNEQFF.

This clonotype was detected ten times or more. This sequence joins TRBV7-9 and TRBJ2-1, with D possibly TRBD2 on 6 matching bases. Trimming shortened V by 6 bases and J by 2 bases, and 14 bases separated the two germline ends. This CDR3 comprises 15 residues. Per germline, CDR1 SEHNR and CDR2 FQNEAQ (reference sequence). The CDR3 sequence: CASRGGLNPYNEQFF. The CDR3 DNA is TGTGCCAGCAGGGGGGGTCTCAACCCCTACAATGAGCAGTTCTTC. Full variable domain (missing parts from reference TRBV7-9 and TRBJ2-1): DTGVSQNPRHKITKRGQNVTFRCDPISEHNRLYWYRQTLGQGPEFLTYFQNEAQLEKSRLLSDRFSAERPKGSFSTLEIQRTEQGDSAMYLCASRGGLNPYNEQFFGPGTRLTVL.

A remark on this clonotype: One junction end disagrees with the germline gene, perhaps due to a read error. This chain connects TRBV7-9 to TRBJ2-1; D ambiguous. Per germline, CDR1 SEHNR and CDR2 FQNEAQ (reference sequence). This CDR3 contains 13 residues. CDR3 nucleotide sequence: TGTGCCAGCAGCTTAGGGCTTCACAATGAGCAGTGCTTC. Translation gives CASSLGLHNEQCF.

This clonotype was picked up many times. The chain recombines TRBV12-3 or TRBV12-4 with TRBJ2-1, with 13 bases that match TRBD2. The ends lost 6 bases at V and 6 bases at J; junction bases unmatched: 2. The length of the CDR3 is 14 residues. The CDR3: CASSGLAGANEQFF. CDR3 DNA: TGTGCCAGCAGCGGACTAGCGGGAGCCAATGAGCAGTTCTTC.